The 7 T cell receptor beta chains reported below all come from one sample, sequenced in a study of T cell repertoires in cytomegalovirus infection. Each CDR3 protein is one row after TCRdb ran MiXCR on the reads. Of about half a million distinct CDR3 sequences in the sample, roughly a third are singletons; the top ten hold roughly 15%. Their antigens remain unidentified. Sequencing was performed on cultured PBMCs, taken from culture after CMV antigen stimulation. The receptors here all came from a human donor in good health (CMV status not recorded). Some clones in this sample may be carry-over from other donors' samples.

The V and J genes are TRBV20-1 and TRBJ2-4, with TRBD2 matching 7 bases. The V gene end was trimmed by 6 bases and the J gene end by 1 base; junction bases not matched to a gene: 3. Germline CDR1 is DFQATT and CDR2 is SNEGSKA (reference sequence). The CDR3 loop spans 13 amino acids. The CDR3 reads CSAGGWAKNIQYF. Written as DNA, the CDR3 is TGCAGTGCGGGGGGGTGGGCCAAAAACATTCAGTACTTC.

This clonotype has more than one count but fewer than ten. V and J are TRBV5-1 and TRBJ2-3; D gene unclear. Germline V gene sequence: CDR1 SGHRS, CDR2 YFSETQ. The CDR3 covers 15 residues. Trimming left V 0 bases short and J 2 bases short, with 10 bases between. Written as DNA, the CDR3 is TGCGCCAGCAGCTTGGCCTGGCAGGACACAGATACGCAGTATTTT. It specifies CASSLAWQDTDTQYF.

The rearrangement uses TRBV24-1 and TRBJ2-1; the match to TRBD2 covers 7 bases. Per the germline V gene, CDR1 is KGHDR and CDR2 is SFDVKD. Trimming cost V 5 bases and J 6 bases; bases outside gene matches: 6. CDR3 size: 14 residues. The CDR3 reads CATSGNGRSNEQFF. The DNA for the CDR3 is TGTGCCACCAGTGGTAACGGGAGGAGCAATGAGCAGTTCTTC.

This clonotype was picked up many times. The chain carries TRBV7-2 and TRBJ1-1, with 7 positions matching TRBD1. The CDR3 extends over 15 amino acids. Per germline, CDR1 SGHTA and CDR2 FQGNSA. The V segment lost 3 bases and the J segment 4 bases; nucleotides outside the gene matches: 8. In nucleotides, the CDR3 is TGTGCCAGCAGCTTTAAACAGGGGACGGTCACTGAAGCTTTCTTT. It encodes CASSFKQGTVTEAFF.

V gene TRBV7-2 combines with J gene TRBJ1-1; weak D call: TRBD1 (5 bases). V lost 4 bases and J lost 3, with 12 bases in between. The CDR3 runs 14 residues. Germline values: CDR1 SGHTA, CDR2 FQGNSA. The CDR3 loop is CASSSGWGDTEAFF. The CDR3 nucleotides read TGTGCCAGCAGCTCCGGTTGGGGGGACACTGAAGCTTTCTTT.

The J gene is TRBJ1-1, the V gene TRBV4-1; 7 bases agree with TRBD1. Trimming removed 3 bases from V and 11 bases from J; junction bases left unmatched: 6. The CDR3 consists of 12 residues. Germline lookup yields CDR1 MGHRA and CDR2 YSYEKL. CDR3: CASSQGQLAAFF. The CDR3 nucleotides read TGCGCCAGCAGCCAGGGACAGTTGGCGGCTTTCTTT.

The chain uses TRBV6-1 and TRBJ2-1; 7 bases line up with TRBD2. V lost 1 base, J lost 2 bases, and 11 bases stayed unmatched. Germline CDR1 and CDR2: MNHNS and SASEGT. This CDR3 region has 18 residues. CDR3 amino acids: CASSEGRRAGAPYNEQFF. The CDR3 DNA reads as TGTGCCAGCAGTGAAGGTCGGAGGGCGGGAGCCCCCTACAATGAGCAGTTCTTC.